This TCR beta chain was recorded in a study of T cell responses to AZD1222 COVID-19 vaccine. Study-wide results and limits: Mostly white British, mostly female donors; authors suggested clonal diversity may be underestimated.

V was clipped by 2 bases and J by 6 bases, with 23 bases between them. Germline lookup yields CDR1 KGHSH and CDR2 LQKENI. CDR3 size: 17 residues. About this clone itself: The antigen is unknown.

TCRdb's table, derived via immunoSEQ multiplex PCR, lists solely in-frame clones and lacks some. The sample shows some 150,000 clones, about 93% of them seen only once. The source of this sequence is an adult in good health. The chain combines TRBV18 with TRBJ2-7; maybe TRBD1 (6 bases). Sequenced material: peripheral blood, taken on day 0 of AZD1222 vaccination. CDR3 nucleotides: TGTGCCAGCTCACCAAACTTCGGCAGGGGAACTTGGAGCGAGCAGTACGTC. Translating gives CASSPNFGRGTWSEQYV.